The 2 T cell receptor beta chains below were found in one sample sequenced in a study of blood T cells in healthy people across ages. It was with a sample-barcoded 5' primer and a J-beta primer mix that a second PCR of roughly 6 to 12 cycles was run. MiXCR was run by TCRdb on the 5' RACE reads, yielding one entry per CDR3 protein. The profile covers under 1,000,000 distinct CDR3 sequences, with more than 35% appearing a single time and 15% to 20% taken by the ten largest. Specimen: blood. Receptor source: a man older than 75 in good health.

This clonotype appeared many times. The chain has TRBV25-1 and TRBJ2-6, with D possibly matching TRBD1 (6 bases). V lost 6 bases and J 0 bases, leaving 9 bases between the germline ends. Germline loops: CDR1 MGHDK, CDR2 SYGVNS. The CDR3 contains 15 residues. The CDR3 sequence: CASSTGSSGANVLTF. CDR3 sequence (DNA): TGTGCCAGCAGCACAGGGAGCTCTGGGGCCAACGTCCTGACTTTC.

This clonotype has at least ten counts. The V call is TRBV12-3 or TRBV12-4, the J call TRBJ2-7; D may be TRBD2 (5 bases). The CDR3 loop spans 15 amino acids. Trimming removed 6 bases from V and 2 bases from J, with 17 bases in between. This chain's CDR3 is CASSSQRARAYEQYF. The CDR3 nucleotides are TGTGCCAGCAGCTCCCAAAGGGCGAGGGCCTACGAGCAGTACTTC.